The clone carrying this TCR beta chain showed up just a few times. Its target is unknown. This sample is drawn from a study of beta chain features in type 1 diabetes. About the research overall: Over all samples combined, over 85,000,000 sorted cells were examined.

General study results and limits: Any HLA-type effect on TCRB rearrangement remained unresolved here.

Expressed TCRB transcripts were sequenced after all isolated RNA was converted to cDNA. The repertoire was sequenced with immunoSEQ multiplex PCR; TCRdb's copy has only in-frame clones and lacks some. Of 200,000 to 250,000 clones in the sample, 25% to 30% were seen once. Purities in excess of 95% were seen in all sorted populations. Germline loops: CDR1 LGHNA, CDR2 YSLEER. Trimming removed 0 bases from V and 2 bases from J; junction bases left unmatched: 13. This CDR3 is built from 19 residues. The sequence was collected from a man younger than 45 in good health. Sequences were obtained from central memory CD4+ T cells from blood. The V gene is TRBV4-3, the J gene TRBJ2-7, with 10 bases identical to TRBD2. Here the CDR3 reads CASSQESGASGRPPYEQYF. As DNA, the CDR3 is TGCGCCAGCAGCCAAGAGTCGGGGGCTAGCGGGAGACCCCCCTACGAGCAGTACTTC.